This entry features one T cell receptor (beta chain) sequence. Germline-derived CDR1 and CDR2 are LNHDA and SQIVND (reference sequence). V was trimmed by 3 bases and J by 5 bases, leaving 10 bases between them. The CDR3 length is 13 residues. Original analysis: Estimates of nucleated cell counts were drawn from the amplification of reference gene primers. Here immunoSEQ multiplex PCR was the method, and the copy in TCRdb shows in-frame clones only, minus some. D and trimming were read from the DNA, whereas the V and J calls and clone size are those reported in that table. The table has 150,000 to 200,000 clones, less than 90% seen once; the top ten hold over 9.5%. The sample is drawn from a study of blood T cell repertoires in COVID-19. Study background: Samples of COVID-19 (acute and convalescent) were obtained from the United States, Italy and Spain. T cells, B-cell-depleted T cells, or PBMCs provided the cDNA or gDNA that served as material.

Seattle researchers signed up patients amid active infection and tracked them longitudinally. The sequencing input was peripheral blood. V and J are TRBV19 and TRBJ2-5, with D possibly matching TRBD1 (5 bases). This clonotype was obtained from a woman aged 60-75 years with COVID-19, enrolled during active disease. The CDR3: CASSMSRAETQYF. The CDR3 nucleotides read TGTGCCAGTAGTATGAGCAGGGCGGAGACCCAGTACTTC. Variable domain in full (rest from reference TRBV19 and TRBJ2-5): DGGITQSPKYLFRKEGQNVTLSCEQNLNHDAMYWYRQDPGQGLRLIYYSQIVNDFQKGDIAEGYSVSREKKESFPLTVTSAQKNPTAFYLCASSMSRAETQYFGPGTRLLVL.